A selection of T cell receptor beta chains follows, all from one sample in a study of blood T cell repertoires in COVID-19. The protocol was immunoSEQ multiplex PCR, while the TCRdb copy is restricted to in-frame clones and leaves out a portion. Here the sample spans about 230,000 clones, approximately 85% being singletons. The sequencing sample was made of peripheral blood. The receptors shown here come from a man aged 35 to 55 with acute or convalescent COVID-19. Each CDR3 is given with its conserved first and last residue. The order of the fields is V gene, clone size, J gene, D gene, CDR3 DNA, CDR3 protein. A D gene is named only where the DNA matches it firmly. For some rows the clone size is stated as once, few or many, or as a class when expanded; others skip it.

V: TRBV7-8
size: few
J: TRBJ1-5
D: TRBD1
DNA: TGTGCCAGCAGCCTACGGACAGGGGTACTCAATCAGCCCCAGCATTTT
CDR3: CASSLRTGVLNQPQHF

V: TRBV6-2/TRBV6-3
size: NA
J: TRBJ1-2
D: TRBD1
DNA: TGTGCCAGCAGCCGCGAACGGGACAGAGTACTCGGCTATGGCTACACCTTC
CDR3: CASSRERDRVLGYGYTF

V: TRBV7-2
size: NA
J: TRBJ1-1
D: NA
DNA: TGTGCCAGCGAGGTAGGGGGTAGTATGATTAGGCCTGAAGCTTTCTTT
CDR3: CASEVGGSMIRPEAFF

V: TRBV15
size: NA
J: TRBJ2-5
D: NA
DNA: TGTGCCACCAGCAGGGGGCCCCAAGAGACCCAGTACTTC
CDR3: CATSRGPQETQYF

V: TRBV30
size: NA
J: TRBJ2-7
D: NA
DNA: TGTGCCTGGGGCACGGCGGTCGGCCACTACGAGCAGTACTTC
CDR3: CAWGTAVGHYEQYF

V: TRBV5-1
size: NA
J: TRBJ2-5
D: NA
DNA: TGCGCCAGCAGCTTGGACAGCCAAGAGACCCAGTACTTC
CDR3: CASSLDSQETQYF

V: TRBV2
size: NA
J: TRBJ1-1
D: NA
DNA: TGTGCCAGCATCAGGAACACTGAAGCTTTCTTT
CDR3: CASIRNTEAFF

V: TRBV30
size: NA
J: TRBJ1-2
D: TRBD1
DNA: TGTGCCTGGAGTAAGGGACAGGGTTTGGGTGGCTACACCTTC
CDR3: CAWSKGQGLGGYTF

V: TRBV3-1/TRBV3-2
size: NA
J: TRBJ2-3
D: TRBD2
DNA: TGTGCCAGCAGCCTCCGACTAGCGGGGAGCACAGATACGCAGTATTTT
CDR3: CASSLRLAGSTDTQYF

V: TRBV28
size: NA
J: TRBJ1-4
D: NA
DNA: TGTGCCAGCAGTCTTCCGGGGGATCCACGAAAAAAACTGTTTTTT
CDR3: CASSLPGDPRKKLFF

V: TRBV19
size: NA
J: TRBJ2-7
D: TRBD2
DNA: TGTGCCAGTAGTATGGGCCTCAGCGGGGGGGCCCACGAGCAGTACTTC
CDR3: CASSMGLSGGAHEQYF

V: TRBV29-1
size: few
J: TRBJ1-2
D: NA
DNA: TGCAGCGTCTCGGGGGGGTCGAAAGCTAACTATGGCTACACCTTC
CDR3: CSVSGGSKANYGYTF

V: TRBV3-1/TRBV3-2
size: NA
J: TRBJ1-5
D: NA
DNA: TGTGCCAGCAGCCAAGGATTCGGGGGGACTCAGCCCCAGCATTTT
CDR3: CASSQGFGGTQPQHF

V: TRBV20-1
size: NA
J: TRBJ2-7
D: TRBD2
DNA: TGCAGTGCTAGTTCGGGAGCTAGCGGCTCCTACGAGCAGTACTTC
CDR3: CSASSGASGSYEQYF

V: TRBV6-6
size: NA
J: TRBJ1-2
D: TRBD1
DNA: TGTGCCAGCAGTTATAATACAGGGGTTTATGGCTACACCTTC
CDR3: CASSYNTGVYGYTF

V: TRBV5-1
size: NA
J: TRBJ2-2
D: TRBD1
DNA: TGCGCCAGCAGGACAGGGTTCACCGGGGAGCTGTTTTTT
CDR3: CASRTGFTGELFF

V: TRBV7-2
size: NA
J: TRBJ1-5
D: NA
DNA: TGTGCCAGCAGCACCCGGCGGGGAAATCAGCCCCAGCATTTT
CDR3: CASSTRRGNQPQHF

V: TRBV15
size: NA
J: TRBJ2-1
D: TRBD2
DNA: TGTGCCACCGCTCCTAGCGGCCCAGATGAGCAGTTCTTC
CDR3: CATAPSGPDEQFF

V: TRBV2
size: NA
J: TRBJ1-4
D: TRBD1
DNA: TGTGCCAGCATTAGGACAGGGGAATCAAGAAAACTGTTTTTT
CDR3: CASIRTGESRKLFF

V: TRBV2
size: NA
J: TRBJ1-1
D: NA
DNA: TGTGCCAGCGCCCCGAGCTCTGAAGCTTTCTTT
CDR3: CASAPSSEAFF

V: TRBV14
size: NA
J: TRBJ2-3
D: NA
DNA: TGTGCCAGCAGCCAAGAGATGCGGAGGAGTACGCAGTATTTT
CDR3: CASSQEMRRSTQYF